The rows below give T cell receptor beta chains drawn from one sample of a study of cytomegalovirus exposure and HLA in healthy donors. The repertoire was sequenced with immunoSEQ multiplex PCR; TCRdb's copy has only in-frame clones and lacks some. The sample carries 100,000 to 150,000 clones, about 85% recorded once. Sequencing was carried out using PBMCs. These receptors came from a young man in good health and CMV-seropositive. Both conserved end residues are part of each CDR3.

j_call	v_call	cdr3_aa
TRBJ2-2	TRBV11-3	CASSSKQGFGTGELFF
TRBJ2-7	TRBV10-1	CASSESGGWEQYF
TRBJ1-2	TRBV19	CASSAGGGYGYTF
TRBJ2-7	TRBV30	CAWKKGGRALTSYEQYF
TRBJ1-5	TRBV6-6	CASSRGGIQPQHF
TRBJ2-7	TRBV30	CAWREDDSPYEQYF
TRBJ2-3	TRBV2	CASMGAGGQDTQYF
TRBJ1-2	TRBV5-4	CASSLEGRRSYGYTF
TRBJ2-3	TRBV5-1	CASSVTQSVDTQYF
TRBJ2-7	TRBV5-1	CASSLGLDAAYEQYF
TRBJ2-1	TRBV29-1	CSGGRGGYNEQFF
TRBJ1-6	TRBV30	CAWSVKGGFGSPLHF
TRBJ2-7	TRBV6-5	CASSYSIRGSGYEQYF
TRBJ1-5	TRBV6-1	CASHDRVNQPQHF
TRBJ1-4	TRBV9	CASSGGAEGTNEKLFF
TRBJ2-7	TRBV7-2	CASSHGLAGEQYF
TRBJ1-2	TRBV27	CASSLTMEDRGRNYGYTF
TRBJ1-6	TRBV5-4	CASSLKEGLYNSPLHF
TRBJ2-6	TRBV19	CASSITGQGGANVLTF
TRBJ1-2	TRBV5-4	CASSLIAGGYGYTF
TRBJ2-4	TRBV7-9	CASSLGGAAKNIQYF
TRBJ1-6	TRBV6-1	CASSGTGDNSPLHF
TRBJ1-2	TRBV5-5	CASSSTGGNYGYTF
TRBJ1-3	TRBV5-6	CASSAEQGAGNTIYF
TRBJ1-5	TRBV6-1	CASSHRNQPQHF
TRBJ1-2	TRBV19	CATLDRAAYGYTF
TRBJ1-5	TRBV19	CASSTNDRESQPQHF
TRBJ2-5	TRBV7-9	CASSPDAGDQETQYF
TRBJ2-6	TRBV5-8	CASSLVHRGKSGANVLTF
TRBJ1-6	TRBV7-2	CASSLMDGGGNSPLHF
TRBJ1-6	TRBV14	CASGLISNSPLHF
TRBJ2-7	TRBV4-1	CASSQTVTLGGEQYF